The rows below give T cell receptor beta chains drawn from one sample of a study of breast tumors, draining lymph nodes, adjacent tissues. TCRdb analysed the multiplex PCR reads with MiXCR anew, one entry per CDR3 protein. The table records around 230,000 distinct CDR3 sequences, roughly 32% of them present only once. Sequencing used axillary lymph node tissue. The receptors were gathered from a female donor with breast cancer. Some clones in this sample may be carry-over from other donors' samples. Both conserved end residues are part of each CDR3. The order of the fields is clone size, V gene, CDR3 protein. A clone size is listed for some rows: how often the clone was seen (once, few, many), or a class if it is expanded.

>.|TRBV11-2
CASSSLGDTQYF
>.|TRBV10-3
CAISTPSGTAYEQYF
>many|TRBV27
CASSLAPGTTYEQYF
>once|TRBV13
CASSLYSGPSQETQYF
>many|TRBV5-4
CASRTGLAASYNEQFF
>.|TRBV7-9
CASSRGQCSYNSPLHF
>.|TRBV6-5
CASSPDWRTGREQYF
>once|TRBV24-1
CATSGFGQGLNTGELSF
>.|TRBV6-5
CASRKPTGPTEACF
>many|TRBV6-4
CASSPGTASGYTF
>many|TRBV9
CASSVGELGSGAEQFF
>many|TRBV12-3/TRBV12-4
CASSLEGGGAYEQYF
>many|TRBV28
CASRSQGSPLHF
>.|TRBV25-1
CASSEYRGEKLFF
>many|TRBV19
CASRRPRAVGANVLTF
>.|TRBV2
CASSVTITQETQHF
>many|TRBV20-1
CSAPTVHTGTSGFNEQFF
>.|TRBV12-5
CASGLPSGRAPDTQYF
>.|TRBV7-7
CASSFSSRLAGEVVVEIQYF
>many|TRBV9
CASSGRMKDTQYF
>few|TRBV19
CAKKGGTNQPQHF
>few|TRBV4-1
CASSLSGGNTEAFF
>many|TRBV7-9
CASSLGVEYGYTF
>few|TRBV6-1
CASSPTGTGGEQYF
>many|TRBV2
CASSLRLAGEKQFF
>many|TRBV27
CASSYGRSAIYEQYF
>many|TRBV6-2/TRBV6-3
CASRTEVTDTQYF
>few|TRBV7-3
CASSRFSGLALRETQYF
>.|TRBV20-1
CSARDPGPGTENYCYTF
>few|TRBV4-1
CASSQEAGGNTEAFF
>.|TRBV29-1
CSVADSYEQYF
>.|TRBV20-1
CSARRVWNTEAFF
>.|TRBV2
CTSSIQGSYTGELFF
>.|TRBV19
CASDRSSYNSPLHF
>many|TRBV20-1
CSASDSGSKDTQYF
>few|TRBV10-1
CASRPGQGANTGELFF
>.|TRBV7-6
CASPGQGAADTQYF
>.|TRBV11-3
CASSLESGRAGNEQYF
>.|TRBV4-1
CASRDRRTYEQYF
>many|TRBV6-6
CASSYHGGPDTYEQYF
>many|TRBV3-2
CASSQAGGTANTGELFF
>.|TRBV7-9
CASSLAGSGNYNEQFF
>.|TRBV7-2
CASSTAGTGVGELFF
>.|TRBV3-1
CASSRFQGRETQYF
>many|TRBV12-3/TRBV12-4
CASSFAGSLGAQYF
>many|TRBV11-1
CASSPSLPGVSTDTQYF
>many|TRBV6-2/TRBV6-3
CASSSRRGNSYNEQFF
>many|TRBV6-1
CASSPDTSGRRETQYF
>many|TRBV20-1
CSARGRQAFTDTQYF
>many|TRBV29-1
CSVLGGEKLFF
>.|TRBV6-2/TRBV6-3
CASSPGTPLLNNEQFF
>many|TRBV5-8
CASSSLRTQYF
>many|TRBV12-5
CASGRDRENIQYF
>many|TRBV18
CASSPSSGRSNEQYF